The next 28 T cell receptor beta chains were all read from a single sample in a study of shared clonotypes between healthy human individuals. The data were produced by immunoSEQ multiplex PCR, yet TCRdb's version contains in-frame clones alone and is incomplete. The top ten hold approximately 12% of the sample, which has about 510,000 clones, 79% seen once. The sample taken for sequencing was PBMCs. The receptors shown here come from a middle-aged woman in good health. Some clones in this sample may be carry-over from other donors' samples.

In this sample, this clone turned up a few times. The chain combines TRBV27 with TRBJ2-1; 13 positions agree with TRBD2. Germline V gene sequence: CDR1 MNHEY, CDR2 SMNVEV (reference sequence). This CDR3 is 15 amino acids long. Trimming took 6 bases from V and 5 from J; bases not matched to a gene: 4. This CDR3 reads CASRRLAGGDNEQFF. The CDR3 coding sequence is TGTGCCAGCAGGAGACTAGCGGGAGGCGACAATGAGCAGTTCTTC.

The J gene is TRBJ2-1, the V gene TRBV7-9; 8 bases align to TRBD1. V was pared by 5 bases and J by 7 bases, with 13 bases of the junction left unmatched. CDR3 length equals 16 residues. Germline assignment: CDR1 SEHNR and CDR2 FQNEAQ (reference sequence). The CDR3 sequence: CASSPDRVSHYNEQFF. The DNA of the CDR3 is TGTGCCAGCAGCCCGGACAGGGTTTCCCACTATAATGAGCAGTTCTTC.

This chain links TRBV28 with TRBJ2-7; 8 bases map to TRBD1. The CDR3 runs 15 residues. V was pared by 4 bases and J by 5 bases, with 10 bases of the junction left unmatched. Per germline, CDR1 MDHEN and CDR2 SYDVKM. The DNA for the CDR3 is TGTGCCAGCAGTTCCCCAGGGGGCGTAGGGAACGAGCAGTACTTC. It specifies CASSSPGGVGNEQYF.

DNA of the CDR3: TGCGCCAGCAGCTTGGTCGTCACCGAAGGCACTGAAGCTTTCTTT. It codes for CASSLVVTEGTEAFF. The chain uses TRBV5-1 and TRBJ1-1; no clear D gene. The germline CDR1 and CDR2 sequences are SGHRS and YFSETQ. The V gene lost 0 bases and the J gene lost 4 bases, with 13 bases spanning the gap. The CDR3 is made up of 15 amino acids. Full variable domain (missing parts from reference TRBV5-1 and TRBJ1-1): KAGVTQTPRYLIKTRGQQVTLSCSPISGHRSVSWYQQTPGQGLQFLFEYFSETQRNKGNFPGRFSGRQFSNSRSEMNVSTLELGDSALYLCASSLVVTEGTEAFFGQGTRLTVV.

V usage is TRBV7-9 and J usage is TRBJ1-4; 8 bases are shared with TRBD1. Trimming at V came to 1 base and at J to 6 bases, leaving 4 bases not matched to a gene. This CDR3 comprises 15 residues. The germline V gene encodes CDR1 SEHNR and CDR2 FQNEAQ (reference sequence). DNA for the CDR3: TGTGCCAGCAGCTTAGGGGACAGGTCGGATGAAAAACTGTTTTTT. This encodes CASSLGDRSDEKLFF.

This clone was recorded a few times. The CDR3 DNA reads as TGTGCCAGCAGCTTTGGTCGGGATAATGAAAAACTGTTTTTT. The encoded protein is CASSFGRDNEKLFF. The chain joins TRBV5-6 to TRBJ1-4; D gene uncertain. There are 14 residues in the CDR3. In germline, CDR1 is SGHDT, CDR2 YYEEEE. The V end lost 2 bases, the J end lost 4 bases, and 9 bases lay between the germline ends.

In this sample, this clone turned up many times. This chain connects TRBV9 to TRBJ2-1, with no clear D. The length of the CDR3 is 15 residues. V shed 4 bases and J shed 0 bases, with 11 bases lying between them. Germline V gene data show CDR1 as SGDLS and CDR2 as YYNGEE. The CDR3 spells CASSPTESSYNEQFF. The CDR3 region has the DNA TGTGCCAGCAGCCCCACGGAGAGCTCCTACAATGAGCAGTTCTTC.

This clone has more than one count but fewer than ten. The rearrangement joins TRBV18 to TRBJ2-7; D uncertain. Germline V gives CDR1 KGHSH, CDR2 LQKENI. V lost 3 bases and J lost 4, with 7 bases in between. The CDR3 extends over 12 amino acids. The CDR3 loop is CASSPTLYEQYF. The CDR3 nucleotides are TGTGCCAGCTCACCGACACTATACGAGCAGTACTTC.

This clone was counted between two and nine times. The CDR3 nucleotides are TGCAGTGCTAGAGAATTAAGGGGCTACACCTTC. Translating gives CSARELRGYTF. The chain combines TRBV20-1 with TRBJ1-2; D call uncertain. From germline, CDR1 is DFQATT and CDR2 SNEGSKA (reference sequence). The CDR3 consists of 11 residues. Trimming cost V 0 bases and J 8 bases, with 7 bases left between them.

This chain uses TRBV5-1 with TRBJ2-3; a possible D gene is TRBD2 (6 bases). The CDR3 totals 16 residues. Germline CDR1 is SGHRS and CDR2 is YFSETQ. Trimming took 0 bases from V and 0 from J, leaving 11 bases between them. In DNA, the CDR3 is TGCGCCAGCAGCTTGGACCTAGCGCCTAGCACAGATACGCAGTATTTT. Its protein product is CASSLDLAPSTDTQYF.

This clone was detected a few times. This chain links TRBV19 with TRBJ2-7, with 8 bases identical to TRBD2. The CDR3 contains 15 residues. After removal of 3 bases from V and 4 bases from J, the junction contained 8 bases not matched to a gene. CDR1 and CDR2 (germline): LNHDA, SQIVND (reference sequence). DNA for the CDR3: TGTGCCAGTAGTATGCTGGCGGGAGGAAGGTACGAGCAGTACTTC. It is translated as CASSMLAGGRYEQYF.

The rearrangement joins TRBV4-1 to TRBJ2-1; the D gene is possibly TRBD2 (6 bases). The CDR3 totals 17 residues. V was clipped by 4 bases and J by 3 bases, with 19 bases between them. Germline V lookup: CDR1 MGHRA, CDR2 YSYEKL. The CDR3 coding sequence is TGCGCCAGCAGCCCTAGTCTAACGGGAGAGGGCTACAATGAGCAGTTCTTC. Protein: CASSPSLTGEGYNEQFF.

The chain recombines TRBV14 with TRBJ2-1; D is undetermined. The CDR3 has 16 residues. Looked up from germline, CDR1 is SGHDN and CDR2 is FVKESK. V was cut by 3 bases and J by 5 bases, with 17 bases left in between. The CDR3 spells CASSQWQVLRNNEQFF. DNA for the CDR3: TGTGCCAGCAGCCAGTGGCAGGTCCTCAGGAACAATGAGCAGTTCTTC.

The J gene is TRBJ2-1, the V gene TRBV28; 13 bases line up with TRBD2. Germline V gene lookup returns CDR1 MDHEN and CDR2 SYDVKM. V shed 8 bases and J 4 bases; nucleotides not matched to a gene: 14. CDR3 length: 18 amino acids. CDR3 sequence reads: CASGGTSGISGFYNEQFF. In DNA, the CDR3 is TGTGCCAGCGGAGGGACTAGCGGGATCTCGGGGTTTTACAATGAGCAGTTCTTC. The full variable domain, with the rest looked up from reference TRBV28 and TRBJ2-1, is DVKVTQSSRYLVKRTGEKVFLECVQDMDHENMFWYRQDPGLGLRLIYFSYDVKMKEKGDIPEGYSVSREKKERFSLILESASTNQTSMYLCASGGTSGISGFYNEQFFGPGTRLTVL.

This clone was counted once. The chain is built from TRBV28 and TRBJ1-4; 9 nucleotides line up with TRBD1. The CDR3 has 14 amino acids. Germline CDR1 is MDHEN and CDR2 is SYDVKM. Trimming removed 7 bases from V and 4 bases from J; junction bases left unmatched: 4. The chain's CDR3 is CASKPTGGNEKLFF. CDR3 bases: TGTGCCAGCAAACCGACAGGGGGTAATGAAAAACTGTTTTTT.

J is TRBJ1-2 and V is TRBV7-9, with D maybe TRBD1 (6 bases). V lost 4 bases and J lost 4, with 19 bases in between. Looked up from germline, CDR1 is SEHNR and CDR2 is FQNEAQ (reference sequence). The length of the CDR3 is 16 residues. CDR3 region: CASSSTGVGGRYGYTF. The CDR3 coding sequence is TGTGCCAGCAGCTCAACCGGCGTGGGGGGCCGCTATGGCTACACCTTC.

Points on this clone: The sample contains more than one DNA sequence encoding this CDR3. The chain combines TRBV18 with TRBJ1-3, with 9 nucleotides matching TRBD1. The V gene's germline CDR1 is KGHSH and CDR2 LQKENI. The CDR3 has 15 residues. Trimming at V came to 1 base and at J to 3 bases, leaving 1 base not matched to a gene. CDR3 amino acids: CASSPRTGDGNTIYF. CDR3 bases: TGTGCCAGCTCACCACGGACAGGGGATGGAAACACCATATATTTT.

This chain links TRBV30 with TRBJ1-5; D is unresolved. Germline-derived CDR1 and CDR2 are GTSNPN and SVGIG (reference sequence). Trimming stripped 0 bases from V and 6 bases from J, with 6 bases between. The CDR3 loop spans 12 amino acids. For the CDR3, the DNA is TGTGCCTGGAGTGTACCTTTTCAGCCCCAGCATTTT. Protein sequence: CAWSVPFQPQHF. Using reference TRBV30 and TRBJ1-5 for the parts outside the CDR3, the full variable domain is SQTIHQWPATLVQPVGSPLSLECTVEGTSNPNLYWYRQAAGRGLQLLFYSVGIGQISSEVPQNLSASRPQDRQFILSSKKLLLSDSGFYLCAWSVPFQPQHFGDGTRLSIL.

CDR3 DNA sequence: TGTGCCACCGAAACAGGCGACAAACCCACTGAAGCTTTCTTT. Translated, it gives CATETGDKPTEAFF. The chain has TRBV28 and TRBJ1-1; possible D gene TRBD1, 5 bases. Germline values: CDR1 MDHEN, CDR2 SYDVKM. The length of the CDR3 is 14 residues. V was clipped by 10 bases and J by 4 bases, with 19 bases between them.

The chain recombines TRBV5-1 with TRBJ2-5; tentative D call: TRBD2 (5 bases). The germline gives CDR1 SGHRS, CDR2 YFSETQ. This CDR3 is 16 amino acids long. Trimming cost V 1 base and J 7 bases, with 20 bases left between them. The CDR3 is CASSLNLVGILGTQYF. The CDR3 coding sequence is TGCGCCAGCAGCTTGAACCTAGTCGGGATTCTAGGGACCCAGTACTTC.

This chain uses TRBV27 with TRBJ1-2, with unresolved D. The CDR3 extends over 17 amino acids. Trimming took off 0 bases at V and 3 bases at J, with 17 bases between the two ends. CDR1 is MNHEY and CDR2 is SMNVEV in the germline V gene (reference sequence). CDR3 nucleotide sequence: TGTGCCAGCAGTTTATCCCTCGGGGTCAGTGCCGACTATGGCTACACCTTC. Translation: CASSLSLGVSADYGYTF.

This chain joins TRBV11-1 and TRBJ2-2; 9 bases are a match to TRBD1. The CDR3 has 17 residues. Germline V CDR1 and CDR2: SGHAT, FQDESV (reference sequence). J was trimmed by 3 bases and V by 5 bases; bases with no gene match: 10. Here the CDR3 reads CASSDVTTGGHTGELFF. The CDR3 DNA is TGTGCCAGCAGCGACGTAACGACAGGGGGACACACCGGGGAGCTGTTTTTT.

The CDR3 is CASTIMGSNQPQHF. The CDR3 coding sequence is TGTGCCAGCACCATAATGGGGAGCAATCAGCCCCAGCATTTT. The chain carries TRBV2 and TRBJ1-5; D remains unclear. The CDR3 is 14 residues long. CDR1 and CDR2 from the germline V gene are SNHLY and FYNNEI. Trimming cost V 7 bases and J 1 base, with 11 bases left between them.

The chain links TRBV27 to TRBJ2-1, with 8 positions matching TRBD1. V lost 5 bases and J lost 8; bases outside the gene matches: 8. This CDR3 is 14 amino acids long. CDR1 is MNHEY and CDR2 is SMNVEV in the germline V gene (reference sequence). This CDR3 is CASSGQGAEDEQFF. The DNA of the CDR3 is TGTGCCAGCAGTGGGCAGGGGGCTGAGGATGAGCAGTTCTTC.

The gene calls are TRBV6-5 and TRBJ2-6; D unresolved. There are 14 residues in the CDR3. Germline CDR1 MNHEY, CDR2 SVGAGI. Trimming shortened V by 6 bases and J by 0 bases, and 6 bases separated the two germline ends. The CDR3 region is CASRHRSGANVLTF. In nucleotides, the CDR3 is TGTGCCAGCAGACACCGCTCTGGGGCCAACGTCCTGACTTTC.

The genes are TRBV30 and TRBJ2-5, with D possibly being TRBD1 (6 bases). From germline, CDR1 is GTSNPN and CDR2 SVGIG (reference sequence). V was shortened by 0 bases and J by 4 bases, with 15 bases between the two germline ends. The CDR3 has 15 amino acids. Written as DNA, the CDR3 is TGTGCCTGGAGTGTAGGTGGGGGCGGAGGAGAGACCCAGTACTTC. The encoded protein is CAWSVGGGGGETQYF.

Only one count was recorded for this clone. The genes are TRBV29-1 and TRBJ2-5; TRBD1 agrees at 10 bases. The CDR3 has 13 residues. Trimming took 7 bases from V and 5 from J; bases not matched to a gene: 7. The germline V gene has CDR1 SQVTM and CDR2 ANQGSEA. In nucleotides, the CDR3 is TGCAGCGGTGGACAGGGGGTTGGCGAGACCCAGTACTTC. Encoded protein: CSGGQGVGETQYF. Filled out from reference TRBV29-1 and TRBJ2-5, the complete variable domain reads SAVISQKPSRDICQRGTSLTIQCQVDSQVTMMFWYRQQPGQSLTLIATANQGSEATYESGFVIDKFPISRPNLTFSTLTVSNMSPEDSSIYLCSGGQGVGETQYFGPGTRLLVL.

The V and J genes are TRBV9 and TRBJ2-5; D is unresolved. Germline V gene lookup returns CDR1 SGDLS and CDR2 YYNGEE. V lost 0 bases and J 0 bases, leaving 6 bases between the germline ends. The CDR3 is 14 amino acids. The DNA of the CDR3 is TGTGCCAGCAGCGTAGGATCAAACCAAGAGACCCAGTACTTC. This codes for CASSVGSNQETQYF.